This T cell receptor (beta chain) was observed in a study of monozygotic twins with inflammatory bowel disease. TCRdb reprocessed the 5' RACE reads and keeps a single row for each CDR3 protein, giving no DNA. The sample's table shows about 450,000 distinct CDR3 sequences. Sequencing input: blood. The origin of this receptor is a human donor with ulcerative colitis or Crohn's disease, or a healthy co-twin of an affected twin (not recorded which).

The CDR3 protein is CSTGLAGGRDTQYF. This chain uses TRBV29-1 with TRBJ2-3; TCRdb outputs TRBD2, but without DNA this stays unchecked. In germline, CDR1 is SQVTM, CDR2 ANQGSEA. This CDR3 has 14 amino acids.